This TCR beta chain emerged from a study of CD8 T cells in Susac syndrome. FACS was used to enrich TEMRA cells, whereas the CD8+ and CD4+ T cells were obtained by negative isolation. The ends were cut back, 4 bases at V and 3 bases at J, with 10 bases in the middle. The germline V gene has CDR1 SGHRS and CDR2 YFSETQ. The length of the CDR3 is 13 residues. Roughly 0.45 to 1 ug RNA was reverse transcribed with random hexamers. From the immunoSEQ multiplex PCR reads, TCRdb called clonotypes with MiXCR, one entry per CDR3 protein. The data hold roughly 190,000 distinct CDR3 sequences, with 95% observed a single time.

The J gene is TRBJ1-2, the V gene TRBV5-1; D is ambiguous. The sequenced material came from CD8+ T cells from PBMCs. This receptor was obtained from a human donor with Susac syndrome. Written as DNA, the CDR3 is TGCGCCAGCAGCCGATCGAAGGACTATGGCTACACCTTC. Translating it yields CASSRSKDYGYTF.